These 26 T cell receptor beta chains originate from one sample sequenced in a study of blood T cell repertoires in COVID-19. The repertoire was sequenced with immunoSEQ multiplex PCR; TCRdb's copy has only in-frame clones and lacks some. The sample contains roughly 400,000 clones, around 87% of which appear only once. The specimen was peripheral blood. The receptors here all came from an older woman with COVID-19, enrolled during active disease.

The chain has TRBV27 and TRBJ1-1; D uncertain. The CDR3 is made up of 14 amino acids. Trimming left V 6 bases short and J 7 bases short, with 18 bases between. Germline V gene lookup returns CDR1 MNHEY and CDR2 SMNVEV (reference sequence). The DNA of the CDR3 is TGTGCCAGCAGGGCGTGGGGAGGCCACTTTGAAGCTTTCTTT. Translating it yields CASRAWGGHFEAFF.

J is TRBJ1-6 and V is TRBV18; no clear D. Germline V gives CDR1 KGHSH, CDR2 LQKENI. V was trimmed by 2 bases and J by 3 bases, leaving 5 bases between them. This CDR3 is 14 amino acids long. For the CDR3, the DNA is TGTGCCAGCTCACCATCAGACTATAATTCACCCCTCCACTTT. Its translation is CASSPSDYNSPLHF.

This clone was detected only once. The chain links TRBV5-1 to TRBJ2-5, with D maybe TRBD2 (6 bases). This CDR3 contains 14 residues. CDR1 and CDR2 (germline): SGHRS, YFSETQ. V lost 4 bases and J 5 bases, leaving 15 bases between the germline ends. CDR3 in amino acids: CASSPQGGEETQYF. The CDR3 DNA follows: TGCGCCAGCAGCCCGCAGGGCGGGGAGGAGACCCAGTACTTC.

The chain joins TRBV9 to TRBJ1-1, with 8 bases identical to TRBD1. Trimming took 0 bases from V and 6 from J; bases not matched to a gene: 7. The CDR3 has 15 residues. The germline V gene has CDR1 SGDLS and CDR2 YYNGEE. CDR3 coding DNA: TGTGCCAGCAGCGTAGAGGGACAGGCGAAGGCTGAAGCTTTCTTT. Translation: CASSVEGQAKAEAFF.

The V gene is TRBV5-1, the J gene TRBJ2-2; TRBD1 might be the D (6 bases). There are 16 residues in the CDR3. The V end lost 0 bases, the J end lost 5 bases, and 14 bases lay between the germline ends. Germline CDR1 reads SGHRS; CDR2 reads YFSETQ. CDR3: CASSLVPGAATGELFF. CDR3 DNA: TGCGCCAGCAGCTTGGTACCAGGGGCTGCGACCGGGGAGCTGTTTTTT.

The chain is built from TRBV11-3 and TRBJ2-7, with D uncertain. Germline assignment: CDR1 SGHNT and CDR2 YENEEA. V lost 5 bases and J 2 bases, leaving 10 bases between the germline ends. The CDR3 totals 13 residues. The CDR3 DNA is TGTGCCAGCAGCCATGGGCAGGCCTACGAGCAGTACTTC. Translating gives CASSHGQAYEQYF. The full variable domain, rest sourced from reference TRBV11-3 and TRBJ2-7, is EAGVVQSPRYKIIEKKQPVAFWCNPISGHNTLYWYLQNLGQGPELLIRYENEEAVDDSQLPKDRFSAERLKGVDSTLKIQPAELGDSAVYLCASSHGQAYEQYFGPGTRLTVT.

J is TRBJ1-2 and V is TRBV19; 7 bases align to TRBD1. The V gene end was trimmed by 4 bases and the J gene end by 0 bases; junction bases not matched to a gene: 11. This CDR3 spans 17 amino acids. CDR1 and CDR2 (germline): LNHDA, SQIVND (reference sequence). The CDR3 nucleotides are TGTGCCAGTAGTACAAGGACAGGACAATTTTCTAACTATGGCTACACCTTC. This encodes CASSTRTGQFSNYGYTF.

Only a few counts were recorded for this clone. The CDR3 DNA follows: TGTGCCAGCAGCCTTACTAGCGGGGGGTCCGATACGCAGTATTTT. Amino acid sequence: CASSLTSGGSDTQYF. The rearrangement links TRBV7-9 to TRBJ2-3; 12 bases fit TRBD2. There are 15 residues in the CDR3. The germline V gene encodes CDR1 SEHNR and CDR2 FQNEAQ (reference sequence). V trimming: 5 bases; J trimming: 6 bases; junction bases outside the gene matches: 6.

The table lists this clone with a few counts. J is TRBJ1-1 and V is TRBV5-1, with TRBD1 matching 7 bases. CDR3 length: 14 residues. The J segment lost 0 bases and the V segment lost 4 bases, leaving 3 bases of the junction unmatched. Germline V gives CDR1 SGHRS, CDR2 YFSETQ. The CDR3 nucleotides are TGCGCCAGCAGCCGGGACAGTCTGAACACTGAAGCTTTCTTT. Its protein is CASSRDSLNTEAFF.

The chain couples TRBV2 to TRBJ2-7; 8 bases fit TRBD1. The length of the CDR3 is 13 residues. Trimming at V came to 10 bases and at J to 3 bases, leaving 8 bases not matched to a gene. The germline V gene encodes CDR1 SNHLY and CDR2 FYNNEI. The CDR3 loop is CANTDRGHYEQYF. As DNA, the CDR3 is TGTGCCAACACCGACAGGGGACACTACGAGCAGTACTTC.

V is TRBV5-1 and J is TRBJ2-5, with TRBD2 matching over 8 bases. Germline trimming cut 0 bases from V and 2 bases from J; bases unmatched to any gene: 12. CDR1 is SGHRS and CDR2 is YFSETQ in the germline V gene. The CDR3 has 18 residues. The CDR3 reads CASSLEGIGGASQETQYF. The CDR3 DNA is TGCGCCAGCAGCTTGGAAGGAATCGGGGGGGCCTCACAAGAGACCCAGTACTTC.

The gene calls are TRBV27 and TRBJ2-7; D is possibly TRBD2 (6 bases). From germline, CDR1 is MNHEY and CDR2 SMNVEV (reference sequence). V was trimmed by 5 bases and J by 0 bases, leaving 14 bases between them. The CDR3 runs 15 residues. The CDR3 region is CASSMAGLHSYEQYF. The CDR3 DNA reads TGTGCCAGCAGTATGGCGGGACTCCACTCCTACGAGCAGTACTTC.

This chain uses TRBV11-1 with TRBJ2-3, with 11 positions matching TRBD1. The CDR3 totals 14 residues. The trim removed 8 bases at V and 4 bases at J, leaving 5 bases unmatched. Germline assignment: CDR1 SGHAT and CDR2 FQDESV (reference sequence). The CDR3 coding sequence is TGTGCCAGCTCCCGGACAGGGGGCCCAGATACGCAGTATTTT. This encodes CASSRTGGPDTQYF.

The chain carries TRBV18 and TRBJ1-1, with TRBD1 matching 8 bases. J was trimmed by 1 base and V by 9 bases; bases with no gene match: 4. CDR1 and CDR2 (germline): KGHSH, LQKENI. The CDR3 loop spans 13 amino acids. This chain's CDR3 is CASFDRGNTEAFF. The CDR3 DNA is TGTGCCAGTTTCGACAGGGGGAACACTGAAGCTTTCTTT. The whole variable domain, filled in from reference TRBV18 and TRBJ1-1, reads NAGVMQNPRHLVRRRGQEARLRCSPMKGHSHVYWYRQLPEEGLKFMVYLQKENIIDESGMPKERFSAEFPKEGPSILRIQQVVRGDSAAYFCASFDRGNTEAFFGQGTRLTVV.

This clone was seen only a few times. The chain is built from TRBV19 and TRBJ2-2, with a possible D match to TRBD1 (5 bases). Trimming removed 2 bases at V and 0 bases at J, with 10 bases between. The CDR3 totals 16 residues. Germline V gene sequence: CDR1 LNHDA, CDR2 SQIVND (reference sequence). In DNA form, the CDR3 reads TGTGCCAGTAGTATAAGGACACCCGCGAACACCGGGGAGCTGTTTTTT. Translated: CASSIRTPANTGELFF.

This chain uses TRBV2 with TRBJ2-4; TRBD1 matches at 9 bases. The germline gives CDR1 SNHLY, CDR2 FYNNEI. This CDR3 is 13 amino acids long. V shed 4 bases and J 7 bases; nucleotides not matched to a gene: 2. The CDR3 loop is CASSGGTGNIQYF. The CDR3 DNA follows: TGTGCCAGCAGTGGTGGGACAGGGAACATTCAGTACTTC.

V usage is TRBV4-1 and J usage is TRBJ2-1, with D perhaps TRBD1 (5 bases). Per germline, CDR1 MGHRA and CDR2 YSYEKL. Trimming took 0 bases from V and 5 from J, leaving 11 bases between them. The CDR3 covers 15 residues. CDR3 region: CASSQDAVQDNEQFF. As DNA, the CDR3 is TGCGCCAGCAGCCAAGATGCAGTACAGGACAATGAGCAGTTCTTC.

The V call is TRBV28, the J call TRBJ1-6, with D possibly being TRBD1 (6 bases). V was clipped by 9 bases and J by 3 bases, with 15 bases between them. The CDR3 consists of 15 residues. Looked up from germline, CDR1 is MDHEN and CDR2 is SYDVKM. The CDR3 DNA is TGTGCCAGTACAGGGTACTTGGGCTATAATTCACCCCTCCACTTT. Encoded protein: CASTGYLGYNSPLHF.

V gene TRBV12-3 or TRBV12-4 combines with J gene TRBJ2-3; 8 bases align to TRBD1. The CDR3 consists of 13 residues. Trimming cost V 6 bases and J 5 bases; bases outside gene matches: 4. The CDR3 region has the DNA TGTGCCAGCAGGGGACAGGTCGGAGATACGCAGTATTTT. It codes for CASRGQVGDTQYF.

The rearrangement links TRBV7-9 to TRBJ2-7; D unclear. Germline V gene lookup returns CDR1 SEHNR and CDR2 FQNEAQ (reference sequence). V was trimmed by 1 base and J by 6 bases, leaving 10 bases between them. The CDR3 totals 13 residues. CDR3 coding DNA: TGTGCCAGCAGCTTAGGAAGCTCGGGCGAGCAGTACTTC. It is translated as CASSLGSSGEQYF.

The V gene is TRBV7-9, the J gene TRBJ2-7; D is unclear. V lost 1 base to trimming and J lost 4 bases, with 8 bases between them. The CDR3 has 13 amino acids. The germline gives CDR1 SEHNR, CDR2 FQNEAQ (reference sequence). The CDR3 sequence is CASSLGRQYEQYF. The CDR3 coding sequence is TGTGCCAGCAGCTTAGGCAGACAATACGAGCAGTACTTC.

This sequence joins TRBV5-1 and TRBJ1-2, with TRBD1 matching over 9 bases. Germline values: CDR1 SGHRS, CDR2 YFSETQ. J was trimmed by 6 bases and V by 0 bases; bases with no gene match: 6. The CDR3 extends over 15 amino acids. CDR3 region: CASSLEGTGIDGYTF. The CDR3 nucleotides are TGCGCCAGCAGCTTGGAAGGGACAGGGATCGATGGCTACACCTTC.

The V call is TRBV6-5, the J call TRBJ1-5, with a tentative D call TRBD1 (6 bases). V was cut by 3 bases and J by 4 bases, with 10 bases left in between. The germline CDR1 and CDR2 sequences are MNHEY and SVGAGI. This CDR3 region has 14 residues. This CDR3 is CASSYGQYNQPQHF. As DNA, the CDR3 is TGTGCCAGCAGTTATGGACAGTATAATCAGCCCCAGCATTTT.

The chain joins TRBV7-9 to TRBJ2-1; the D gene is possibly TRBD2 (7 bases). The germline V gene encodes CDR1 SEHNR and CDR2 FQNEAQ (reference sequence). Trimming removed 11 bases at V and 4 bases at J, with 24 bases between. The CDR3 contains 16 residues. The CDR3 DNA is TGTGCCGGATCCCTGGCGGGGGCCTATATTTACAATGAGCAGTTCTTC. Translating gives CAGSLAGAYIYNEQFF.

The sample holds one count of this clone. The chain combines TRBV30 with TRBJ2-7; weak D call: TRBD1 (7 bases). Germline V gives CDR1 GTSNPN, CDR2 SVGIG (reference sequence). The CDR3 loop spans 14 amino acids. Deletions cut 2 bases from V and 7 bases from J, with 18 bases between. Written as DNA, the CDR3 is TGTGCCTGGAGTCGACAGGGAGGTTCAGAGGAGCAGTACTTC. Translation: CAWSRQGGSEEQYF.

The chain uses TRBV19 and TRBJ2-1; 8 positions match TRBD2. The CDR3 is made up of 16 amino acids. The J segment lost 3 bases and the V segment lost 1 base, leaving 5 bases of the junction unmatched. Germline loops: CDR1 LNHDA, CDR2 SQIVND (reference sequence). Here the CDR3 DNA reads TGTGCCAGTAGTATAGCCGGGGGGGCCGTCTACAATGAGCAGTTCTTC. Encoded protein: CASSIAGGAVYNEQFF.